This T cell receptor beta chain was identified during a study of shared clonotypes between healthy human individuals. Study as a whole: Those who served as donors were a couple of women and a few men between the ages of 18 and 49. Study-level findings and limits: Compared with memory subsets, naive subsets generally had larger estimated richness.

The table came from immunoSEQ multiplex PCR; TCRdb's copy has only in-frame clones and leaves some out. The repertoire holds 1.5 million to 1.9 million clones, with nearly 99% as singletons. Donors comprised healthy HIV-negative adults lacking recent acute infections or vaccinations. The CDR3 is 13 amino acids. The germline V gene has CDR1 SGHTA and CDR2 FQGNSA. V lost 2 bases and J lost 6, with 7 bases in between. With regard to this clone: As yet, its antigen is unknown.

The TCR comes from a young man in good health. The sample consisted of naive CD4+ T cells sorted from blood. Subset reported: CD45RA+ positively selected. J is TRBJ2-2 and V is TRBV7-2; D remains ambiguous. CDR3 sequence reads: CASSLISSGELFF. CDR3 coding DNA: TGTGCCAGCAGCTTAATATCTTCCGGGGAGCTGTTTTTT.